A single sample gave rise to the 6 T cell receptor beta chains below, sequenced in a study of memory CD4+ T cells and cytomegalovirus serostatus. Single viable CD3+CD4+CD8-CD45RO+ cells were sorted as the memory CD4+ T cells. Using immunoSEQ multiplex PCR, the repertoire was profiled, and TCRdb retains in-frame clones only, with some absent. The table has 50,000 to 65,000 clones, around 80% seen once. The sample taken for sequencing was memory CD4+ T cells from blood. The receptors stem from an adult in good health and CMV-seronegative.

CDR3 DNA sequence: TGTGCCAGTAGGCCGCAACAGGTTGATCGTTCACCCCTCCACTTT. Translation gives CASRPQQVDRSPLHF. The chain is built from TRBV19 and TRBJ1-6, with a weak D call TRBD1 (5 bases). V was shortened by 6 bases and J by 9 bases, with 18 bases between the two germline ends. The CDR3 covers 15 residues. The germline CDR1 and CDR2 sequences are LNHDA and SQIVND (reference sequence).

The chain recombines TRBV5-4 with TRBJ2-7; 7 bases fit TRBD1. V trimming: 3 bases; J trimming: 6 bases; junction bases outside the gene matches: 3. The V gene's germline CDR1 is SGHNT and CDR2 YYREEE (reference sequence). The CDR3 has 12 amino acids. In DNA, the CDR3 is TGTGCCAGCAGCTCTACAGGGGCCGAGCAGTACTTC. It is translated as CASSSTGAEQYF.

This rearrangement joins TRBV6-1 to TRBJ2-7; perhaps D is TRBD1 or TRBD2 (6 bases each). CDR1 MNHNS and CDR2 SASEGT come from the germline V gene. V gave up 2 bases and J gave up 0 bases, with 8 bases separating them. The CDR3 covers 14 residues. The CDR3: CASSERGPSYEQYF. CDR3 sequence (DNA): TGTGCCAGCAGTGAACGGGGGCCCTCCTACGAGCAGTACTTC.

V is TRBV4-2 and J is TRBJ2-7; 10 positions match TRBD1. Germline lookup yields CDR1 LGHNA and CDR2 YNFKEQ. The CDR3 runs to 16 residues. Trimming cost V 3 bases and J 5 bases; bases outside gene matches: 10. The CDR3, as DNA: TGTGCCAGCAGCCAGTACCAGGGACAGGGGAGCCACGAGCAGTACTTC. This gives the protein CASSQYQGQGSHEQYF.

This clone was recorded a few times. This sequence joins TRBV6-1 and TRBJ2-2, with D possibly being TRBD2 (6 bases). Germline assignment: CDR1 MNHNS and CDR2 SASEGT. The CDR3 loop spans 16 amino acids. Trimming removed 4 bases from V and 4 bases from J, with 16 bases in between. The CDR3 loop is CASSASGGTGTGELFF. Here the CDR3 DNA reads TGTGCCAGCAGTGCGTCCGGGGGAACGGGCACCGGGGAGCTGTTTTTT.

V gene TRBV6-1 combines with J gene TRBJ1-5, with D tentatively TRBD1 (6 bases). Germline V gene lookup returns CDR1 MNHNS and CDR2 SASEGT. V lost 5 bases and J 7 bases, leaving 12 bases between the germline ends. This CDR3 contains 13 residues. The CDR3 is CASSPTDSQPQHF. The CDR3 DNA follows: TGTGCCAGCAGTCCTACGGACAGCCAGCCCCAGCATTTT.